This T cell receptor (beta chain) appears in the sequencing data of a study of T cell responses to AZD1222 COVID-19 vaccine (dated by TCRdb to the early 2020s). In terms of the full investigation: AZD1222 recipients with second doses at about 4 weeks or about 12 weeks were pooled, because spike-specific TCR depth and breadth did not differ between schedules. Trial participants were enrolled into age subgroups of 18-55, 56-69 and 70-plus years, which contained approximately 150, 30 and 60 TCR-sequenced participants, respectively. TCR sequencing was performed for 230 to 250 trial participants, of whom some 200 were given two doses of AZD1222 and around 25 were given two doses of MenACWY control vaccine. Paper-wide results and their limitations: Conclusions about previously exposed vaccinees are limited, since just six or seven AZD1222 recipients were seropositive for SARS-CoV-2 at baseline. After two AZD1222 doses, spike-specific TCR breadth and depth were significantly higher than at day 0 and than in MenACWY recipients. Participants were mostly white British, with more females than males. The authors suggested clonal diversity may have been underestimated. CD4 TCRs associated with the vaccine covered the entire spike protein, and the dominant responses were in regions 160-218 and 743-854. Because no day 14 peak-response samples were available, the repertoires could be characterized only after the peak T cell response. In the small 56-69-year group, the increase in depth fell short of significance, most likely because of low power. Epitopes outside the regions mutated in the B.1.351 and B.1.1.7 variants were reportedly recognized by nearly half of the unique spike-specific TCRs.

A word on this clone: The specificity of this receptor is unknown. No much larger clone exists at a distance of one base, and base qualities are not known.

The CDR3 regions of human TCRbeta chains were analyzed by immunosequencing. The published analysis was carried out like this. TCRs in the repertoires were matched against a reference library of SARS-CoV-2-specific TCRs that had been generated with the MIRA antigen-specificity platform. Breadth meant the fraction of unique TCRs that were SARS-CoV-2-associated, whereas depth meant the fraction of total T cells that were SARS-CoV-2-associated. Using the MIRA data, each spike-specific TCR was mapped to the spike region that the TCR reacts to and placed in a CD4 or CD8 class. Log10-transformed breadth and depth values were compared by one-way ANOVA with Sidak's multiple comparisons tests. The table was pulled from immuneACCESS by TCRdb, which kept in-frame rearrangements only. Such tables lose some clones; where checked, under half of the loss comes from unresolved V genes, and the rest has no known cause. V and J calls and clone size are copied from that table; D and trimming were computed from the DNA. Counted in this sample were about 100,000 clones; around 83% of them appeared once. The ten most abundant clones make up roughly 1.4% of the sample.

The time point label here, explained by the study, means: baseline before first vaccination. Vaccinee samples were obtained from the UK trials COV001 and COV002, which included a single-blind randomized controlled phase 2/3 trial of AZD1222 (ChAdOx1 nCoV-19) in healthy adults. For TCRbeta chain sequencing, PBMC samples were collected from trial participants at day 0 and at day 28 after the second dose. CDR3 length: 14 amino acids, cysteine to phenylalanine. Only CDR3 DNA is held: 42 bases, read in frame from base 1. V gives up 4 bases and J gives up 3 bases, and the segment between their germline ends measures 13 bases. Reading the germline V gene (reference sequence) gives CDR1 MNHEY and CDR2 SMNVEV.

The source material was peripheral blood, sampled on day 0 of AZD1222 vaccination. This clonotype originated in an adult in good health. The V and J genes are TRBV27 and TRBJ2-7, with the D assignment possibly TRBD1 or TRBD2, given 5 matching bases for each. The nucleotides are TGTGCCAGCAGTTCCTTGGGGACCTTCTACGAGCAGTACTTC. The resulting protein is CASSSLGTFYEQYF.